This entry describes one TCR beta chain. The antigen is unknown. This record comes from a study of Ad26.COV2.S vaccination and SARS-CoV-2 variants. Study at large: Recipients of Ad26.COV2.S got it intramuscularly, once or twice 56 days apart.

General observations from the study: Substantial response breadth was reportedly seen for spike-specific CD8+ and CD4+ T cells after vaccination. Placebo recipients had lower spike-specific TCR breadth than vaccine recipients.

Treatment specified: roughly 20 received Ad26.COV2.S at low or high dose, single or two shots; 5 received placebo; per-sample allocation not given. Sampling was done on day 63 after the first vaccine or placebo injection. Clones were read by immunoSEQ multiplex PCR, and TCRdb kept only the in-frame ones, dropping some. The profile shows a few hundred thousand clones, 75% to 90% of them singletons. V was trimmed by 6 bases and J by 4 bases, leaving 12 bases between them. The CDR3 has 13 amino acids. Looked up from germline, CDR1 is SNHLY and CDR2 is FYNNEI. This clonotype was obtained from a person aged 18-60 years who received the Ad26.COV2.S COVID-19 vaccine or a placebo. Sequencing used peripheral blood, obtained in a trial of Ad26.COV2.S vaccine versus placebo. The V and J genes are TRBV2 and TRBJ1-2; D remains unclear. CDR3 loop: CASRRGSSYGYTF. Here the CDR3 DNA reads TGTGCCAGCAGGCGGGGATCTTCCTATGGCTACACCTTC.